This T cell receptor (beta chain) was observed in a study of cytomegalovirus exposure and HLA in healthy donors. About the study: Ancestry clustering placed about 86% of a few hundred genotyped donors in the Caucasian-associated cluster.

Whole-study findings and limits: TCR beta sequences numbering some 17,000 were associated with HLA alleles at 0.05 false discovery rate in a later analysis. Three CMV-associated chains proved CMV antigen-specific in vitro.

On this clone: Its antigen is unidentified.

Losses at the gene ends were 6 bases for V and 7 bases for J; bases not matched to a gene: 8. Germline CDR1 and CDR2: WNHNN and SYGVQD (reference sequence). This CDR3 is built from 14 residues. The study ran its PCR with 60 Vbeta and 13 Jbeta primers. As handled by the study authors: In a later analysis, the count reached 74 million or so unique TCR beta chains, with roughly 11 million shared. The method was immunoSEQ multiplex PCR; TCRdb's version includes in-frame clones alone and lacks a portion of them. V and J calls and clone size come straight from that table; D and trimming were deduced from the DNA. The sample gives tens of thousands of clones, roughly two thirds of which show up once; 6.9% is in the top ten.

The receptor's source is a woman in her fifties or sixties in good health and CMV-seropositive. The sample comprised PBMCs. The rearrangement links TRBV10-1 to TRBJ2-4, with 8 bases identical to TRBD1. The CDR3 nucleotides read TGCGCCAGCAGCGTGGACAGGACAGGGAACATTCAGTACTTC. It codes for CASSVDRTGNIQYF.